This T cell receptor (beta chain) derives from a study of technical replicates of blood from a few donors. Only in-frame clones appear in the TCRdb table, and some are missing; sequencing was by immunoSEQ multiplex PCR. The sample contains 45,000 to 65,000 clones, around 94% of which appear only once. The V and J ends lost 5 bases and 5 bases respectively, with 10 bases between them. There are 13 residues in the CDR3. From germline, CDR1 is MNHNY and CDR2 SVGAGI (reference sequence). Sequenced input: T cells isolated from PBMCs. The chain recombines TRBV6-6 with TRBJ2-1; TRBD1 is a possible D gene (6 bases). The receptor was isolated from a human donor in good health. CDR3 in amino acids: CASSNPGDNEQFF. In DNA, the CDR3 is TGTGCCAGCAGTAACCCAGGGGACAATGAGCAGTTCTTC.